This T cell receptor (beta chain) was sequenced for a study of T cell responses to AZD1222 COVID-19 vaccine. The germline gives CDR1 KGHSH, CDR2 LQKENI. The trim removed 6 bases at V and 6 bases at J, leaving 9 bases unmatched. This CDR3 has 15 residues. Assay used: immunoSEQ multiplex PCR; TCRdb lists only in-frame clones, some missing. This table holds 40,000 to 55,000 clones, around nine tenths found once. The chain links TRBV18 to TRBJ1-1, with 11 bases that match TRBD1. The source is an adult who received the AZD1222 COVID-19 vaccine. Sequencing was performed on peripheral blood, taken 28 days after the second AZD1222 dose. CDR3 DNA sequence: TGTGCCAGCTCCCCGACCGGGACAGGGGGGTCTGAAGCTTTCTTT. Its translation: CASSPTGTGGSEAFF.